These T cell receptor beta chains were read from a single sample in a study of siplizumab effects on memory and regulatory T cells. Using immunoSEQ multiplex PCR, the repertoire was profiled, and TCRdb retains in-frame clones only, with some absent. Of around 94,000 clones listed, around 90% are singletons. Sequenced sample: CD4+ T cells sorted from blood. The origin of the receptors is a human donor in good health. The CDR3 runs from the conserved cysteine through the conserved F or W. Each record gives: V gene, J gene, D gene, clone size, CDR3 protein, CDR3 DNA. The D gene is left open where the match is weak. Clone size is shown for a subset of rows, as once, few, many or a class of expanded clone.

v_call: TRBV11-3; j_call: TRBJ2-1; d_call: NA; clone_size: NA; cdr3_aa: CASSLGDFGGEQFF; cdr3_nt: TGTGCCAGCAGCTTAGGGGACTTTGGCGGTGAGCAGTTCTTC
v_call: TRBV28; j_call: TRBJ1-2; d_call: NA; clone_size: NA; cdr3_aa: CASSEQVSRVYGYTF; cdr3_nt: TGTGCCAGCAGTGAACAGGTCTCTCGTGTCTATGGCTACACCTTC
v_call: TRBV6-1; j_call: TRBJ1-2; d_call: NA; clone_size: NA; cdr3_aa: CASRGTLGYTF; cdr3_nt: TGTGCCAGCAGGGGGACCCTTGGCTACACCTTC
v_call: TRBV30; j_call: TRBJ1-2; d_call: NA; clone_size: NA; cdr3_aa: CAWTSTSPGGYTF; cdr3_nt: TGTGCCTGGACCAGTACCTCACCGGGCGGCTACACCTTC
v_call: TRBV30; j_call: TRBJ2-3; d_call: NA; clone_size: NA; cdr3_aa: CAWLDWGRTDTQYF; cdr3_nt: TGTGCCTGGTTGGACTGGGGTCGGACAGATACGCAGTATTTT
v_call: TRBV28; j_call: TRBJ1-1; d_call: NA; clone_size: NA; cdr3_aa: CASTPSQRTEAFF; cdr3_nt: TGTGCCAGCACCCCCTCCCAGAGGACTGAAGCTTTCTTT
v_call: TRBV7-9; j_call: TRBJ2-7; d_call: NA; clone_size: NA; cdr3_aa: CASTKRQGAYEQYF; cdr3_nt: TGTGCCAGCACCAAACGGCAGGGTGCCTACGAGCAGTACTTC
v_call: TRBV19; j_call: TRBJ1-1; d_call: TRBD1; clone_size: few; cdr3_aa: CASSIGTENTEAFF; cdr3_nt: TGTGCCAGTAGTATCGGGACAGAGAACACTGAAGCTTTCTTT
v_call: TRBV5-6; j_call: TRBJ2-3; d_call: TRBD2; clone_size: NA; cdr3_aa: CASRGLAGKVLADTQYF; cdr3_nt: TGTGCCAGCAGGGGACTAGCGGGAAAGGTTCTCGCAGATACGCAGTATTTT
v_call: TRBV5-1; j_call: TRBJ2-3; d_call: NA; clone_size: NA; cdr3_aa: CASSLEAGATDTQYF; cdr3_nt: TGCGCCAGCAGCTTGGAAGCAGGGGCCACAGATACGCAGTATTTT
v_call: TRBV9; j_call: TRBJ2-6; d_call: TRBD1; clone_size: NA; cdr3_aa: CASSVLPQGATGANVLTF; cdr3_nt: TGTGCCAGCAGCGTACTTCCGCAGGGGGCAACTGGGGCCAACGTCCTGACTTTC
v_call: TRBV5-1; j_call: TRBJ2-3; d_call: NA; clone_size: NA; cdr3_aa: CASSLFVGTQYF; cdr3_nt: TGCGCCAGCAGCTTGTTTGTGGGGACGCAGTATTTT
v_call: TRBV14; j_call: TRBJ1-2; d_call: NA; clone_size: few; cdr3_aa: CASSRLTGNWGYTF; cdr3_nt: TGTGCCAGCAGCCGATTAACAGGGAATTGGGGCTACACCTTC
v_call: TRBV2; j_call: TRBJ1-1; d_call: NA; clone_size: NA; cdr3_aa: CASDRYTMGAFF; cdr3_nt: TGTGCCAGCGATAGGTATACAATGGGAGCTTTCTTT
v_call: TRBV10-1; j_call: TRBJ2-2; d_call: NA; clone_size: once; cdr3_aa: CASSGEVTGELFF; cdr3_nt: TGCGCCAGCAGTGGGGAAGTCACCGGGGAGCTGTTTTTT
v_call: TRBV5-6; j_call: TRBJ1-1; d_call: TRBD1; clone_size: NA; cdr3_aa: CASSLGTVNTEAFF; cdr3_nt: TGTGCCAGCAGCTTAGGGACAGTCAACACTGAAGCTTTCTTT
v_call: TRBV7-9; j_call: TRBJ2-5; d_call: NA; clone_size: NA; cdr3_aa: CASSLVFGGAETQYF; cdr3_nt: TGTGCCAGCAGCTTAGTTTTTGGGGGCGCGGAGACCCAGTACTTC